These 19 T cell receptor beta chains were all obtained from the same sample, sequenced in a study of neoadjuvant anti-PD-1 for oral cavity cancer. Generated by immunoSEQ multiplex PCR, the TCRdb table keeps only in-frame clones and is missing some. The table has about 9,500 clones, around 68% seen once. Time point meaning: after neoadjuvant nivolumab, at surgical resection. This material consisted of PBMCs, taken after nivolumab (anti-PD-1) treatment. These receptors were collected from a person aged 35 to 85 with oral cavity squamous cell carcinoma.

J is TRBJ2-7 and V is TRBV5-6; 8 nucleotides match TRBD1. Germline CDR1 and CDR2: SGHDT and YYEEEE. V trimming: 3 bases; J trimming: 3 bases; junction bases outside the gene matches: 8. The CDR3 consists of 15 residues. CDR3 sequence (DNA): TGTGCCAGCAGCTGGACAGGGCCCGGCTACTACGAGCAGTACTTC. Amino acids: CASSWTGPGYYEQYF.

The genes are TRBV6-1 and TRBJ1-5; a possible D gene is TRBD1 (5 bases). CDR1 is MNHNS and CDR2 is SASEGT in the germline V gene. Trimming shortened V by 0 bases and J by 3 bases, and 15 bases separated the two germline ends. The CDR3 runs 17 residues. The CDR3 region is CASSEAKGHFLNQPQHF. As DNA, the CDR3 is TGTGCCAGCAGTGAAGCGAAAGGACACTTTCTCAATCAGCCCCAGCATTTT.

There are a few counts of this clone. The J gene is TRBJ2-7, the V gene TRBV6-8; tentatively, D is TRBD1 (6 bases). The CDR3 runs 16 residues. Trimming left V 6 bases short and J 4 bases short, with 22 bases between. In germline, CDR1 is MNHGY, CDR2 SAAAGT. CDR3 nucleotide sequence: TGTGCCAGCAGAAAGACCGGGACACGGCACTCGTACGAGCAGTACTTC. As protein: CASRKTGTRHSYEQYF.

The chain links TRBV18 to TRBJ2-7; 11 bases fit TRBD1. The CDR3 loop spans 16 amino acids. With V trimmed by 2 bases and J by 2 bases, 5 bases remained unmatched. Germline V gene lookup returns CDR1 KGHSH and CDR2 LQKENI. CDR3 coding DNA: TGTGCCAGCTCACCATCGCCGGGACAGGGGGCCTACGAGCAGTACTTC. Its protein product is CASSPSPGQGAYEQYF.

This chain links TRBV19 with TRBJ1-4; possible D gene TRBD1, 5 bases. The ends were cut back, 3 bases at V and 7 bases at J, with 12 bases in the middle. This CDR3 region has 14 residues. Germline V gene sequence: CDR1 LNHDA, CDR2 SQIVND (reference sequence). CDR3 loop: CASSIRGDGEKLFF. The DNA for the CDR3 is TGTGCCAGTAGTATCAGAGGGGATGGTGAAAAACTGTTTTTT.

The chain joins TRBV6-5 to TRBJ1-2; D is unclear. The germline gives CDR1 MNHEY, CDR2 SVGAGI. This CDR3 is built from 12 residues. Trimming shortened V by 5 bases and J by 4 bases, and 8 bases separated the two germline ends. CDR3 sequence: CASSRGFYGYTF. Written as DNA, the CDR3 is TGTGCCAGCAGTCGGGGATTCTATGGCTACACCTTC.

V gene TRBV30 combines with J gene TRBJ1-6; no clear D. This CDR3 is built from 17 residues. V shed 0 bases and J shed 7 bases, with 19 bases lying between them. CDR1 is GTSNPN, CDR2 SVGIG, per germline (reference sequence). CDR3 sequence (DNA): TGTGCCTGGAGTGTACCTCGACCCGGGGTTGGGAATTCACCCCTCCACTTT. Protein product: CAWSVPRPGVGNSPLHF. The full variable domain, rest sourced from reference TRBV30 and TRBJ1-6, is SQTIHQWPATLVQPVGSPLSLECTVEGTSNPNLYWYRQAAGRGLQLLFYSVGIGQISSEVPQNLSASRPQDRQFILSSKKLLLSDSGFYLCAWSVPRPGVGNSPLHFGNGTRLTVT.

The chain has TRBV2 and TRBJ2-2; the D is unclear. There are 14 residues in the CDR3. CDR1 is SNHLY and CDR2 is FYNNEI in the germline V gene. V was cut by 4 bases and J by 4 bases, with 10 bases left in between. Here the CDR3 reads CASSVRSRTGELFF. The CDR3 region has the DNA TGTGCCAGCAGTGTCCGGTCGCGCACCGGGGAGCTGTTTTTT.

The chain links TRBV19 to TRBJ2-6; D call uncertain. CDR1 is LNHDA and CDR2 is SQIVND in the germline V gene (reference sequence). This CDR3 is 13 amino acids long. V gave up 8 bases and J gave up 0 bases, with 5 bases separating them. CDR3 region: CASLYSGANVLTF. As DNA, the CDR3 is TGTGCCAGTTTATACTCTGGGGCCAACGTCCTGACTTTC.

The V and J genes are TRBV5-4 and TRBJ2-3, with 11 bases fitting TRBD2. This CDR3 is 16 amino acids long. Germline loops: CDR1 SGHNT, CDR2 YYREEE (reference sequence). The V segment lost 3 bases and the J segment 0 bases; nucleotides outside the gene matches: 3. The CDR3 loop reads CASSYGTSGSTDTQYF. In nucleotides, the CDR3 is TGTGCCAGCAGCTACGGGACTAGCGGTAGCACAGATACGCAGTATTTT.

A few counts support this clone. V and J are TRBV7-9 and TRBJ1-2; a possible D gene is TRBD1 (5 bases). In germline, CDR1 is SEHNR, CDR2 FQNEAQ (reference sequence). This CDR3 spans 16 amino acids. V was cut by 5 bases and J by 3 bases, with 19 bases left in between. CDR3 sequence (DNA): TGTGCCAGCAGCCTCGGGGGGAGGGGAAAGCACTATGGCTACACCTTC. Amino acid sequence: CASSLGGRGKHYGYTF.

The chain couples TRBV28 to TRBJ2-1; TRBD2 matches at 8 bases. This CDR3 has 15 amino acids. Losses at the gene ends were 7 bases for V and 6 bases for J; bases not matched to a gene: 11. Germline V CDR1 and CDR2: MDHEN, SYDVKM. CDR3 loop: CASIEAGVPSNEQFF. DNA for the CDR3: TGTGCCAGCATTGAAGCGGGAGTACCTAGCAATGAGCAGTTCTTC.

The chain couples TRBV19 to TRBJ1-5; D is undetermined. This CDR3 region has 16 residues. The V end was cut by 10 bases, the J end by 0 bases, with 19 bases between. CDR1 LNHDA and CDR2 SQIVND come from the germline V gene (reference sequence). CDR3 sequence (DNA): TGTGCCACCCAAACCGACCTTACCTATAGCAATCAGCCCCAGCATTTT. Translating gives CATQTDLTYSNQPQHF.

The rearrangement joins TRBV5-1 to TRBJ1-1; D possibly corresponds to TRBD1 (5 bases). The CDR3 covers 13 residues. The V and J ends lost 2 bases and 6 bases respectively, with 11 bases between them. Germline CDR1 is SGHRS and CDR2 is YFSETQ. The chain's CDR3 is CASSFPGGAEAFF. DNA of the CDR3: TGCGCCAGCAGCTTCCCGGGAGGGGCTGAAGCTTTCTTT. Variable domain in full (rest from reference TRBV5-1 and TRBJ1-1): KAGVTQTPRYLIKTRGQQVTLSCSPISGHRSVSWYQQTPGQGLQFLFEYFSETQRNKGNFPGRFSGRQFSNSRSEMNVSTLELGDSALYLCASSFPGGAEAFFGQGTRLTVV.

A single count supports this clone. The chain carries TRBV12-5 and TRBJ1-2, with 7 bases matching TRBD1. From germline, CDR1 is LGHNT and CDR2 FRNRAP. The CDR3 has 13 residues. After removal of 6 bases from V and 8 bases from J, the junction contained 9 bases not matched to a gene. CDR3 region: CASGKETGLGYTF. CDR3 DNA: TGTGCTAGTGGAAAGGAGACAGGGCTCGGCTACACCTTC.

This clone was counted a few times. CDR3 protein: CASSFFRDGGETQYF. CDR3 nucleotides: TGTGCCAGCAGCTTCTTCAGGGATGGTGGAGAGACCCAGTACTTC. The chain joins TRBV7-9 to TRBJ2-5, with a tentative D call TRBD1 (5 bases). CDR3 size: 15 residues. Germline V lookup: CDR1 SEHNR, CDR2 FQNEAQ (reference sequence). Trimming left V 3 bases short and J 4 bases short, with 15 bases between.

This clone was detected only a few times. The rearrangement joins TRBV5-4 to TRBJ1-2; tentative D call: TRBD1 (6 bases). The CDR3 sequence is 12 residues long. V lost 2 bases and J 5 bases, leaving 7 bases between the germline ends. Germline CDR1 is SGHNT and CDR2 is YYREEE (reference sequence). The chain's CDR3 is CASSFGTYGYTF. The CDR3 DNA reads as TGTGCCAGCAGCTTCGGGACATATGGCTACACCTTC.

V and J are TRBV4-1 and TRBJ2-5, with 10 bases identical to TRBD2. CDR1 MGHRA and CDR2 YSYEKL come from the germline V gene. The CDR3 runs to 16 residues. The J segment lost 1 base and the V segment lost 6 bases, leaving 8 bases of the junction unmatched. CDR3 sequence reads: CASSLRLAGRQETQYF. The CDR3 DNA reads TGCGCCAGCAGTCTCCGACTAGCGGGCCGCCAAGAGACCCAGTACTTC.

This rearrangement joins TRBV6-5 to TRBJ2-5, with 7 bases that match TRBD1. The CDR3 spans 14 residues. Germline CDR1 and CDR2: MNHEY and SVGAGI. V was clipped by 2 bases and J by 5 bases; unmatched bases: 5. The CDR3 DNA is TGTGCCAGCAGTTACAGTAGCAGGGGGGAGACCCAGTACTTC. Its translation is CASSYSSRGETQYF.